This TCR beta chain comes out of a study of blood T cell repertoires in COVID-19 (dated by TCRdb to the early 2020s). For the wider study: Samples from collaborators originated in the United States, Italy and Spain and spanned both the acute and convalescent phases of COVID-19. The material from the prospective study consisted of cDNA or gDNA derived from T cells, B-cell-depleted T cells, or PBMCs. Deeply sampled blood TCRbeta repertoires from subjects exposed to, actively infected with, or recovered from COVID-19 were included in the dataset. A freely available public database, intended as a resource for researchers studying the immune response to SARS-CoV-2, is where the repertoires were released. Samples were obtained from the ongoing ImmuneRACE study (first 160 participants) and from 950 to 1,500 subjects provided by 6 global collaborators. Sample metadata almost always included a de-identified subject ID, COVID-19 status, age in years and sex. HLA class I and class II types, where available, came from metadata supplied by the sample provider rather than from assay-based typing. Study-wide findings and limitations: How much clinical and demographic metadata was included differed by source and by participant, and the metadata was provided uncurated.

The immunoSEQ Assay, a bias-controlled multiplex PCR, was used to amplify TCRbeta CDR3 regions from genomic DNA. The paper's data handling went like this. The number of nucleated cells in each sample was estimated by amplification of reference gene primers within the assay. To quantify the absolute abundance of each unique TCRbeta CDR3 rearrangement, sequence reads were collapsed and filtered. For each sample, productive Simpson clonality was calculated by taking the square root of Simpson's diversity index across productive rearrangements. Entries here come from immuneACCESS through TCRdb and include only in-frame sequences with V and J called. Some clones fail to appear in such tables; in the studies checked, an unresolved V gene covers under half of the shortfall, and the cause of the remainder is unknown. The V and J calls and clone size come from that table; D and trimming were worked out from the DNA. This sample is represented by 95,000 to 100,000 clones; roughly 89% of them were singletons. The ten largest make up 4% to 4.5% of the sample.

On this clone itself: The specificity of this receptor is unknown. No quality values exist for individual bases; no much larger clone is one base distant.

After removal of 5 bases from V and 5 bases from J, the junction retains 8 bases not matched to a gene. Looking up the germline V gene yields CDR1 MRHNA and CDR2 SNTAGT. From the cysteine through the phenylalanine, the CDR3 covers 16 amino acids. The entry retains the CDR3 DNA only, 48 bases that are in frame from base 1. In Seattle, one collaborating source enrolled patients while the infection was active and tracked those patients longitudinally over the course of disease. Each collaborating institution followed its own protocols to collect whole blood in K2EDTA tubes. For TCRbeta analysis, collaborators shipped samples in one of three forms: frozen whole blood, isolated PBMCs, or DNA extracted from either of those sample types.

The receptor was isolated from a human donor with COVID-19, enrolled during active disease. The donor label of this sample is uncertain. The sequence joins TRBV6-4 to TRBJ2-3, with TRBD2 identical over 12 junction bases. Sample: peripheral blood. The sequenced DNA is TGTGCCAGCAGTAGGTCTAGCGGGGGGGCCGGAGATACGCAGTATTTT. This sequence encodes CASSRSSGGAGDTQYF.